A single sample is the source of the 28 T cell receptor beta chains below, sequenced in a study of T cells expressing NK-cell markers. From the 5' RACE reads, TCRdb lists one entry per CDR3 protein and no DNA. This listing includes about 540,000 distinct CDR3 sequences. Sequencing input: blood T cells: a sorted CD56 or NKG2C T cell subset, CD4+ or CD8+ T cells, or bulk PBMC T cells (not recorded which). The receptors were sampled from a man aged 18 to 35 in good health.

J is TRBJ2-2 and V is TRBV29-1. This CDR3 comprises 13 residues. The V gene's germline CDR1 is SQVTM and CDR2 ANQGSEA. The chain's CDR3 is CSVGWVLSGELFF.

The J gene is TRBJ2-5, the V gene TRBV15. Germline CDR1 is LNHNV and CDR2 is YYDKDF (reference sequence). The CDR3 runs 15 residues. CDR3 region: CATSRDTSVGETQYF.

The chain links TRBV7-2 to TRBJ2-5; without DNA, the TCRdb call of TRBD1 cannot be checked. Germline V gene sequence: CDR1 SGHTA, CDR2 FQGNSA. This CDR3 spans 16 amino acids. CDR3 region: CASSPQRDTLQETQYF.

The CDR3 sequence is CASSPEREPYNEQFF. The chain has TRBV5-1 and TRBJ2-1. Germline assignment: CDR1 SGHRS and CDR2 YFSETQ. The CDR3 contains 15 residues.

This chain links TRBV7-2 with TRBJ2-2; TCRdb indicates TRBD2, and absent DNA this call remains unverified. The CDR3 contains 13 residues. Germline V gene data show CDR1 as SGHTA and CDR2 as FQGNSA. The CDR3 sequence is CASSSGGFGELFF.

This chain connects TRBV20-1 to TRBJ2-1. The CDR3 is 13 residues long. Germline loops: CDR1 DFQATT, CDR2 SNEGSKA (reference sequence). CDR3 amino acids: CSARRKLYNEQFF.

The rearrangement uses TRBV12-3 or TRBV12-4 and TRBJ2-3; no DNA is available, so the TRBD2 call from TCRdb remains unchecked. There are 18 residues in the CDR3. CDR3 sequence: CASSFGSGTVTSTDTQYF.

This chain joins TRBV20-1 and TRBJ2-5; the D call of TRBD2 rests on TCRdb alone, since no DNA is present to check it. Germline V CDR1 and CDR2: DFQATT, SNEGSKA (reference sequence). The CDR3 loop spans 14 amino acids. CDR3 protein: CSARTSGSRETQYF.

V is TRBV29-1 and J is TRBJ2-1; TCRdb's assignment of TRBD2 cannot be checked, as there is no DNA. The CDR3 spans 14 residues. CDR1 and CDR2 (germline): SQVTM, ANQGSEA. The chain's CDR3 is CSVIGEANYNEQFF.

The rearrangement joins TRBV18 to TRBJ1-1. The CDR3 consists of 15 residues. Germline V gene data show CDR1 as KGHSH and CDR2 as LQKENI. The CDR3: CASSPRVGANTEAFF.

This rearrangement joins TRBV6-2 or TRBV6-3 to TRBJ2-4; TCRdb's D call, TRBD2, is unchecked because there is no DNA. The CDR3 is 17 residues long. Germline CDR1 reads MNHEY; CDR2 reads SVGEGT. CDR3 loop: CASSYSGESLAKNIQYF.

The chain links TRBV12-3 or TRBV12-4 to TRBJ1-4; the TCRdb call, TRBD1, lacks DNA for checking. CDR3 length equals 13 residues. CDR3 sequence reads: CASRVQGNEKLFF.

The CDR3 sequence is CSASLRGLSSTDTQYF. The chain couples TRBV20-1 to TRBJ2-3. Germline V gives CDR1 DFQATT, CDR2 SNEGSKA (reference sequence). The CDR3 loop spans 16 amino acids.

CDR3 sequence: CASSLAGLFGGELFF. The V gene is TRBV7-2, the J gene TRBJ2-2. The CDR3 is 15 amino acids. Germline V gene data show CDR1 as SGHTA and CDR2 as FQGNSA.

The chain combines TRBV14 with TRBJ2-3; the TCRdb D gene call, TRBD1, has no DNA to confirm it. Germline assignment: CDR1 SGHDN and CDR2 FVKESK. The CDR3 extends over 12 amino acids. The CDR3 protein is CASSQTPHTQYF.

The chain carries TRBV27 and TRBJ2-1; TCRdb indicates TRBD1, and absent DNA this call remains unverified. CDR3 size: 14 residues. Per the germline V gene, CDR1 is MNHEY and CDR2 is SMNVEV (reference sequence). The chain's CDR3 is CASSNGPRGNEQFF.

This rearrangement joins TRBV7-7 to TRBJ2-2; with no DNA, the TCRdb D assignment of TRBD2 cannot be verified. Germline V gene data show CDR1 as SSHAT and CDR2 as FNYEAQ (reference sequence). This CDR3 spans 16 amino acids. This CDR3 reads CASSSHSGTNTGELFF.

This chain joins TRBV20-1 and TRBJ2-1; TCRdb designates TRBD2, a call that cannot be tested without DNA. The CDR3 spans 17 residues. Germline values: CDR1 DFQATT, CDR2 SNEGSKA (reference sequence). This CDR3 is CSVPGLAGSFSYNEQFF.

The gene calls are TRBV2 and TRBJ2-3; the D gene TCRdb calls, TRBD2, cannot be checked with no DNA. CDR3 length: 17 amino acids. In germline, CDR1 is SNHLY, CDR2 FYNNEI. The CDR3 reads CASSAGKLAGVPDTQYF.

The chain couples TRBV6-6 to TRBJ1-1. Germline CDR1 MNHNY, CDR2 SVGAGI (reference sequence). This CDR3 spans 13 amino acids. CDR3: CASNLQPNTEAFF.

The chain carries TRBV6-5 and TRBJ1-4; TCRdb indicates TRBD1, and absent DNA this call remains unverified. Looked up from germline, CDR1 is MNHEY and CDR2 is SVGAGI. CDR3 size: 15 residues. CDR3 protein: CASSILRDRGEKLFF.

The chain uses TRBV20-1 and TRBJ2-7; TCRdb selects TRBD2, and the lack of DNA leaves this call unchecked. Per germline, CDR1 DFQATT and CDR2 SNEGSKA (reference sequence). The CDR3 loop spans 16 amino acids. CDR3 loop: CSARGPGTRVGDEQYF.

The chain carries TRBV5-1 and TRBJ2-1; TCRdb proposes TRBD1, but this gene call is untestable without DNA. The length of the CDR3 is 13 residues. Germline V gives CDR1 SGHRS, CDR2 YFSETQ. The CDR3 loop reads CASSLQGQNEQFF. Variable domain in full (rest from reference TRBV5-1 and TRBJ2-1): KAGVTQTPRYLIKTRGQQVTLSCSPISGHRSVSWYQQTPGQGLQFLFEYFSETQRNKGNFPGRFSGRQFSNSRSEMNVSTLELGDSALYLCASSLQGQNEQFFGPGTRLTVL.

The chain employs TRBV18 and TRBJ2-3; there is no DNA to check the TCRdb D call of TRBD1. Per the germline V gene, CDR1 is KGHSH and CDR2 is LQKENI. The CDR3 is 13 residues long. The CDR3: CASSPPDRDPQYF.

The chain is built from TRBV12-3 or TRBV12-4 and TRBJ2-7; TCRdb designates TRBD1, a call that cannot be tested without DNA. The CDR3 loop spans 14 amino acids. Here the CDR3 reads CASRGRRGYYEQYF.

The chain is built from TRBV5-1 and TRBJ2-5; with no DNA, the TCRdb D assignment of TRBD2 cannot be verified. The CDR3 is 16 residues long. CDR1 and CDR2 from the germline V gene are SGHRS and YFSETQ. The CDR3 loop reads CASSRPNAGGGETQYF.

The rearrangement links TRBV10-3 to TRBJ2-5; the D call of TRBD1 rests on TCRdb alone, since no DNA is present to check it. Germline V lookup: CDR1 ENHRY, CDR2 SYGVKD. This CDR3 comprises 17 residues. This CDR3 reads CAISEVETDRSRETQYF.

The gene calls are TRBV28 and TRBJ2-7. The length of the CDR3 is 12 residues. CDR1 and CDR2 (germline): MDHEN, SYDVKM. CDR3 sequence: CASSLSLYEQYF.